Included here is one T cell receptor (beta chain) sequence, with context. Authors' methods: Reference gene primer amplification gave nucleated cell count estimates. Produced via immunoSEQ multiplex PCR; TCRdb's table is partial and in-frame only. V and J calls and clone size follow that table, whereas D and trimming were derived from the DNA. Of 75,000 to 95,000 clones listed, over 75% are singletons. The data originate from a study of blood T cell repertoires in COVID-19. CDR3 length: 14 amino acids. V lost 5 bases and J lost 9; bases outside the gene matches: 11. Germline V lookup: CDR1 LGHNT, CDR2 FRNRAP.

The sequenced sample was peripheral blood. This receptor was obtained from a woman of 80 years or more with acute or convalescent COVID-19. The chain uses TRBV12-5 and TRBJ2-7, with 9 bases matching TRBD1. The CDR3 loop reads CASGPTGGGPGQYF. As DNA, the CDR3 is TGTGCTAGTGGTCCCACAGGGGGCGGACCTGGGCAGTACTTC.